These T cell receptor beta chains were read from a single sample in a study of blood T cell repertoires in COVID-19. Clones were read by immunoSEQ multiplex PCR, and TCRdb kept only the in-frame ones, dropping some. The sample contains 200,000 or so clones, approximately 79% of which appear only once. The sample consisted of peripheral blood. The source of these receptors is a man in his 60s with active or convalescent COVID-19. Both conserved end residues are part of each CDR3. A D gene is named only where the DNA matches it firmly. Only some rows state a clone size, as once, few, many or a class for expanded clones.

>TRBJ2-2|-|TRBD2|TRBV7-7
CASSPSGSSGELFF
TGTGCCAGCAGCCCCAGCGGGAGCTCCGGGGAGCTGTTTTTT
>TRBJ2-1|-|TRBD2|TRBV30
CAWSVRGLAVNNEQFF
TGTGCCTGGAGTGTACGGGGACTAGCGGTAAACAATGAGCAGTTCTTC
>TRBJ1-2|once|-|TRBV18
CASSQPSGQSLHGYTF
TGTGCCAGCTCGCAACCATCCGGACAGTCACTACATGGCTACACCTTC
>TRBJ1-1|-|-|TRBV2
CATQLTGNTEAFF
TGTGCCACCCAATTGACAGGGAACACTGAAGCTTTCTTT
>TRBJ2-1|-|TRBD1|TRBV12-5
CASGSPGTGGYEQFF
TGTGCTAGTGGTAGTCCCGGGACAGGGGGCTATGAGCAGTTCTTC
>TRBJ1-1|-|-|TRBV12-3/TRBV12-4
CASSFVVRAGFF
TGTGCCAGCAGTTTTGTCGTCAGGGCTGGTTTCTTT
>TRBJ1-5|-|-|TRBV9
CASSESPGAAQPQHF
TGTGCCAGCAGCGAGAGCCCAGGGGCGGCTCAGCCCCAGCATTTT
>TRBJ1-5|once|TRBD1|TRBV15
CATSSGGRAGGTQPQHF
TGTGCCACCAGCAGTGGGGGTAGAGCAGGGGGGACTCAGCCCCAGCATTTT
>TRBJ1-1|-|-|TRBV5-1
CASSLTLNTEAFF
TGCGCCAGCAGCCTGACATTGAACACTGAAGCTTTCTTT
>TRBJ1-5|-|TRBD1|TRBV6-2/TRBV6-3
CASSYRGQGVNQPQHF
TGTGCCAGCAGTTACAGGGGACAGGGAGTTAATCAGCCCCAGCATTTT
>TRBJ2-1|-|-|TRBV4-3
CASSQDRVQGHEQFF
TGCGCCAGCAGCCAAGATCGGGTCCAGGGGCATGAGCAGTTCTTC
>TRBJ1-1|-|TRBD1|TRBV5-1
CASSIGQGRTEAFF
TGCGCCAGCAGCATAGGACAGGGTCGGACTGAAGCTTTCTTT
>TRBJ2-3|once|TRBD1|TRBV5-5
CASSLGTGVQDTQYF
TGTGCCAGCAGCCTCGGGACAGGGGTACAAGATACGCAGTATTTT
>TRBJ1-1|-|-|TRBV20-1
CSCLAKTEAFF
TGCAGTTGCCTAGCGAAAACTGAAGCTTTCTTT